This TCR beta chain is from a study of shared clonotypes between healthy human individuals. Looking at the study overall: The study enrolled a couple of women and three men aged 18 to 49.

Sequencing used immunoSEQ multiplex PCR; TCRdb keeps in-frame clones, though not all of them. The sample includes about 820,000 clones, almost 95% of them seen just once. CDR3 length equals 14 residues. The V gene's germline CDR1 is SGHRS and CDR2 YFSETQ. The V end lost 0 bases, the J end lost 4 bases, and 7 bases lay between the germline ends. Naive CD8 cells lacked CD45RO and underwent positive selection for CCR7, leaving out terminally differentiated effector memory CD45RA+ cells. This clone was counted only a few times. The antigen is not known. The same CDR3 also results from other DNA sequences found in this sample. Findings of the study overall: Some clonotypes were shared by all four sorted-subset donors, while others were not shared. The non-shared ones had lower generation probabilities than the shared ones. Naive subsets, compared against memory subsets, generally had larger estimated richness values.

This TCR was recovered from a man aged 25 to 40 in good health. The source material was naive CD8+ T cells sorted from blood. This chain uses TRBV5-1 with TRBJ2-2; D is perhaps TRBD2 (6 bases). CDR3 nucleotide sequence: TGCGCCAGCAGCTTGGACGGGGGCACCGGGGAGCTGTTTTTT. Translating gives CASSLDGGTGELFF.